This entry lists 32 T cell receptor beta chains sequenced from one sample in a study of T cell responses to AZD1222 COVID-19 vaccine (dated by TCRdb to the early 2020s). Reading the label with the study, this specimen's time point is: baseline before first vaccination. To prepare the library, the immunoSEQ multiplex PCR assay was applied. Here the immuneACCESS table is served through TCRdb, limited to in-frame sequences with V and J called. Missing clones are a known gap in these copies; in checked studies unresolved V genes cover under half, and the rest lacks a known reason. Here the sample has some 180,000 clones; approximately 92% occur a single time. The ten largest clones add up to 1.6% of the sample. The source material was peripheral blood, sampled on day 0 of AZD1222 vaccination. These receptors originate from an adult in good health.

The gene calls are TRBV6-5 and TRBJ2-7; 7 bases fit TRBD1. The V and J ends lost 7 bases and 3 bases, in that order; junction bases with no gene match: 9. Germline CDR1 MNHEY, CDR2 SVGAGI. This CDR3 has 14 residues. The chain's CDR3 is CASILGGSVYEQYF. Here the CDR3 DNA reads TGTGCCAGCATCCTAGGGGGCAGCGTCTACGAGCAGTACTTC.

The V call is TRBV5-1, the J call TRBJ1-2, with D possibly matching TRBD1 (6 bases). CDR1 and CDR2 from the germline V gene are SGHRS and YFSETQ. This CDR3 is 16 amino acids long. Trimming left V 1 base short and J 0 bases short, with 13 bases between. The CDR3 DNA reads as TGCGCCAGCAGCTTGACAGGGAAACCAGCTAACTATGGCTACACCTTC. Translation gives CASSLTGKPANYGYTF.

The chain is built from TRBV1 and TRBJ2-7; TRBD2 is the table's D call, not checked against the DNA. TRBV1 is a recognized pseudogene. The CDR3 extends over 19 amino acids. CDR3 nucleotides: TGCACCAGCAGCCAGCTCGTTAACTCACCCTATCCCCTCTCCTACGAGCAGTACTTC. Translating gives CTSSQLVNSPYPLSYEQYF.

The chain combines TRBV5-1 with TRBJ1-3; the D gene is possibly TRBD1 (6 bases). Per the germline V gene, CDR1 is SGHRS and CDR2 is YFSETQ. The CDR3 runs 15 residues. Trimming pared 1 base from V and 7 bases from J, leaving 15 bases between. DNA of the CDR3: TGCGCCAGCAGCTTGTCCGGCGCAGGGGCGAACACCATATATTTT. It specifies CASSLSGAGANTIYF. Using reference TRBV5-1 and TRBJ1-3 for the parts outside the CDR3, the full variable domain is KAGVTQTPRYLIKTRGQQVTLSCSPISGHRSVSWYQQTPGQGLQFLFEYFSETQRNKGNFPGRFSGRQFSNSRSEMNVSTLELGDSALYLCASSLSGAGANTIYFGEGSWLTVV.

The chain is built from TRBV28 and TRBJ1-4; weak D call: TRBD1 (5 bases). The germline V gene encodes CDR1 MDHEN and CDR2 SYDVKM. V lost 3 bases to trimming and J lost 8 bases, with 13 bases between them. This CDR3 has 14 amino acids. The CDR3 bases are TGTGCCAGCAGTTTGGGGGGGTTCGAAGAAAAACTGTTTTTT. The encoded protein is CASSLGGFEEKLFF.

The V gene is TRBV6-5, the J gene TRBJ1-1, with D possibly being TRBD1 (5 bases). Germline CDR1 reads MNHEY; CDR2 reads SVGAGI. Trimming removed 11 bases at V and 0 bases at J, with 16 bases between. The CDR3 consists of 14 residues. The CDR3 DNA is TGTGCCGTCAAAAGGGGCAGGCTGAACACTGAAGCTTTCTTT. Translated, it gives CAVKRGRLNTEAFF.

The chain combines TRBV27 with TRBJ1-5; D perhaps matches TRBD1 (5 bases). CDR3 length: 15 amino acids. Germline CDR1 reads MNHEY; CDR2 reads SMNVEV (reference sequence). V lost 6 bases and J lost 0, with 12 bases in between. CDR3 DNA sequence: TGTGCCAGCAGGGGGGGGACCTATAGCAATCAGCCCCAGCATTTT. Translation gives CASRGGTYSNQPQHF.

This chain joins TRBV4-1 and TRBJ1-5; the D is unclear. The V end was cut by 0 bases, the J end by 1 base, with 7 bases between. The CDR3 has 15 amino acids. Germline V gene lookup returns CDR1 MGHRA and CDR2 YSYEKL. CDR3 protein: CASSQEFRSNQPQHF. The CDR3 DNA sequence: TGCGCCAGCAGCCAAGAATTTAGGAGCAATCAGCCCCAGCATTTT.

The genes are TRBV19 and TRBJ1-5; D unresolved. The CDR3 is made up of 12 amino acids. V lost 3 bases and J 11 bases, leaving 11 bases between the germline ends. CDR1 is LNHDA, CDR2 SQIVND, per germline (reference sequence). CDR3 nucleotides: TGTGCCAGTAGTATTGGACCCGGTGCCCAGCATTTT. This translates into CASSIGPGAQHF.

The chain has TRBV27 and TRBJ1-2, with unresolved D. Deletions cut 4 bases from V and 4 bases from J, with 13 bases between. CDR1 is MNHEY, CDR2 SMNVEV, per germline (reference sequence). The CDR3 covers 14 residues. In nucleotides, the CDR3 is TGTGCCAGCAGTTCAAGACTCCCATCCTATGGCTACACCTTC. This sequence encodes CASSSRLPSYGYTF.

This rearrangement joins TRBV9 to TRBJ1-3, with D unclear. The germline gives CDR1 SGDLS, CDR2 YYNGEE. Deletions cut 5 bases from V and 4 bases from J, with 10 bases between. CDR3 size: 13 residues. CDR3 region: CASSKPRGNTIYF. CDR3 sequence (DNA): TGTGCCAGCAGTAAGCCTAGAGGAAACACCATATATTTT.

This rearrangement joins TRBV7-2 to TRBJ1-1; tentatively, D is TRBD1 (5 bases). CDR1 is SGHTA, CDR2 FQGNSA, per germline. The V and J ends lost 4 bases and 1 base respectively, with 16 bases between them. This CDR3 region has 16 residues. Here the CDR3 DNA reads TGTGCCAGCAGCTCCAGGGCCAGGAGGAGGAACACTGAAGCTTTCTTT. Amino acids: CASSSRARRRNTEAFF.

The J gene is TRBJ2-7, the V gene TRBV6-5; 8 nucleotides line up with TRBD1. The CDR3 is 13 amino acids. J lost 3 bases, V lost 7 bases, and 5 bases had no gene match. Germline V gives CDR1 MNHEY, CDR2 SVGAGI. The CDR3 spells CASTRTGSYEQYF. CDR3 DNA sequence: TGTGCCAGCACTAGGACAGGGAGCTACGAGCAGTACTTC.

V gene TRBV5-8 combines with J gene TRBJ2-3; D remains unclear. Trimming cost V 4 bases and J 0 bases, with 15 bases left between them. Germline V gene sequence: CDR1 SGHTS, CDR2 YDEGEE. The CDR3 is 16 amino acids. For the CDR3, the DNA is TGTGCCAGCAGCCCCGGGCGGCGTGCTAGCACAGATACGCAGTATTTT. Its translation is CASSPGRRASTDTQYF.

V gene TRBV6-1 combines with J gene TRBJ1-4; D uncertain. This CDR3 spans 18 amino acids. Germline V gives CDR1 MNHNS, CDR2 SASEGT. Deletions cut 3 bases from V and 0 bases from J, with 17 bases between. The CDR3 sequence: CASSEGFYSLATNEKLFF. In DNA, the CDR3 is TGTGCCAGCAGTGAGGGGTTTTATAGCCTTGCAACTAATGAAAAACTGTTTTTT.

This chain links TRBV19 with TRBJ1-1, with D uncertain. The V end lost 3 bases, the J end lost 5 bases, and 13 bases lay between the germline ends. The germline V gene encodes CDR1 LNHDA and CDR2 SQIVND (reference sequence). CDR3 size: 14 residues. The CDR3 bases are TGTGCCAGTAGTATTAGAAGTGTTTCGACTGAAGCTTTCTTT. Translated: CASSIRSVSTEAFF. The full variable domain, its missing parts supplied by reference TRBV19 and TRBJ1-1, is DGGITQSPKYLFRKEGQNVTLSCEQNLNHDAMYWYRQDPGQGLRLIYYSQIVNDFQKGDIAEGYSVSREKKESFPLTVTSAQKNPTAFYLCASSIRSVSTEAFFGQGTRLTVV.

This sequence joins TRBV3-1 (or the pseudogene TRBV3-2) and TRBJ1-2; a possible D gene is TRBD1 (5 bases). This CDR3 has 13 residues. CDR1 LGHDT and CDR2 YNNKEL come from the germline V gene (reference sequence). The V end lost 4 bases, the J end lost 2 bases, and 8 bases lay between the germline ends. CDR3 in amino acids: CASSRQRNYGYTF. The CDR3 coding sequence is TGTGCCAGCAGCCGACAGCGGAACTATGGCTACACCTTC.

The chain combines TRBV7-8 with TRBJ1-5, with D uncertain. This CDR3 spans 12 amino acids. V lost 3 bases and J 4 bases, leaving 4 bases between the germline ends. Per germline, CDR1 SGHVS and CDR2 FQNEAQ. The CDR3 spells CASSFYNQPQHF. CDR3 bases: TGTGCCAGCAGCTTCTATAATCAGCCCCAGCATTTT.

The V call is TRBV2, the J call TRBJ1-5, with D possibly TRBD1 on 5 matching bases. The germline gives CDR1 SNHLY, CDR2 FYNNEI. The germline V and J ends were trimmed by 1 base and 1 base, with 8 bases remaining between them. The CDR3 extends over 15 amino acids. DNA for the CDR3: TGTGCCAGCAGTGAAGAGTCAGGGAGCAATCAGCCCCAGCATTTT. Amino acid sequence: CASSEESGSNQPQHF.

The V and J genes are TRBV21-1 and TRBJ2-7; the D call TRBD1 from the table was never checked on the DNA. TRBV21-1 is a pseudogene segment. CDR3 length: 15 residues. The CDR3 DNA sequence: TGTGCCAGCAGCTCCGGGACAGAGGACTCCTACGAGCAGTACTTC. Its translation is CASSSGTEDSYEQYF.

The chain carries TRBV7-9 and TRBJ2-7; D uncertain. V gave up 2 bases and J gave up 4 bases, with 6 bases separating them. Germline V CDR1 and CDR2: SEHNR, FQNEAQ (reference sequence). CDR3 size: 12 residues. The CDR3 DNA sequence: TGTGCCAGCAGCTTACTCGCTTACGAGCAGTACTTC. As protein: CASSLLAYEQYF.

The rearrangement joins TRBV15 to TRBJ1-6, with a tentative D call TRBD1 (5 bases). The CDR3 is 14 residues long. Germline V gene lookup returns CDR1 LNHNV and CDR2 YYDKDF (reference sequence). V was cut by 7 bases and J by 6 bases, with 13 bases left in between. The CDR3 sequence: CATKGRDPNSPLHF. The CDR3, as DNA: TGTGCCACCAAAGGCCGGGACCCTAATTCACCCCTCCACTTT.

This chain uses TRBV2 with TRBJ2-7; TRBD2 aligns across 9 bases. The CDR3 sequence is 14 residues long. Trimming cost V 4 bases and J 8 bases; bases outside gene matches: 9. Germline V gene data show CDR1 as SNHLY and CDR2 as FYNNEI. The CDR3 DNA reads TGTGCCAGCAGTGTAGGCGGGGGGGGACCTCAGCAGTACTTC. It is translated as CASSVGGGGPQQYF.

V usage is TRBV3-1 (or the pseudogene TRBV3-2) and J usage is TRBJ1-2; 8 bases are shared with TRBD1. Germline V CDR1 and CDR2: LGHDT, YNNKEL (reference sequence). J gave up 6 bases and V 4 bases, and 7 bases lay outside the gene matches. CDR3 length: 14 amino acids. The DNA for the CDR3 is TGTGCCAGCAGCCCGCGGACAGGGTTGGATGGCTACACCTTC. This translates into CASSPRTGLDGYTF.

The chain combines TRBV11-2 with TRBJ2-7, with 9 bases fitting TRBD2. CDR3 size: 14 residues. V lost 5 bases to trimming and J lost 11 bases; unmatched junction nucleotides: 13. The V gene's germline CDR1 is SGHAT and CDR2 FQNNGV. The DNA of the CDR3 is TGTGCCAGCAGCCCCACAGCGGGAGGTAGTATAGAGTACTTC. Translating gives CASSPTAGGSIEYF.

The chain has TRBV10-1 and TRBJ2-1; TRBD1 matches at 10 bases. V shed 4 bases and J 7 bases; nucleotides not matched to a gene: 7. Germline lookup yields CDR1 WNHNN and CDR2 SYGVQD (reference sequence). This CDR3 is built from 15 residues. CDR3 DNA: TGCGCCAGCAGTGCCCGACAGGGGGCGGATAATGAGCAGTTCTTC. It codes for CASSARQGADNEQFF.

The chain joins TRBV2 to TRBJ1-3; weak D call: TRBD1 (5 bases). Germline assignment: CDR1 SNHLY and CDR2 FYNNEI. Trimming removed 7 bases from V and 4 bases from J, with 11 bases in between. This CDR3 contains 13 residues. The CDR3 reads CASIEGMGNTIYF. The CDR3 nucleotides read TGTGCCAGCATTGAGGGGATGGGAAACACCATATATTTT.

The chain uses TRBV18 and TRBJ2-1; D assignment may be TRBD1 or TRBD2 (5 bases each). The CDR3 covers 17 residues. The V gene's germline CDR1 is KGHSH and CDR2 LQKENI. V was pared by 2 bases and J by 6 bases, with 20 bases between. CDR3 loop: CASSPGWGDGRANEQFF. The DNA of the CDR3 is TGTGCCAGCTCACCAGGATGGGGAGACGGCAGGGCCAATGAGCAGTTCTTC.

CDR3: CASSSGTVQETQYF. The CDR3, as DNA: TGTGCCAGCAGCTCCGGGACAGTCCAAGAGACCCAGTACTTC. The chain is built from TRBV7-6 and TRBJ2-5; 7 bases are a match to TRBD1. V dropped 4 bases and J dropped 1; count of bases not matched to a gene: 3. The germline V gene has CDR1 SGHVS and CDR2 FNYEAQ. This CDR3 is built from 14 residues.

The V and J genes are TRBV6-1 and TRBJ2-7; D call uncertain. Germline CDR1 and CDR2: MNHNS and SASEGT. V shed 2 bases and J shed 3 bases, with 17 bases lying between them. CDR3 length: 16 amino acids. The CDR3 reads CASSENRAFGYYEQYF. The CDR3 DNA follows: TGTGCCAGCAGTGAAAATCGGGCGTTCGGCTACTACGAGCAGTACTTC.

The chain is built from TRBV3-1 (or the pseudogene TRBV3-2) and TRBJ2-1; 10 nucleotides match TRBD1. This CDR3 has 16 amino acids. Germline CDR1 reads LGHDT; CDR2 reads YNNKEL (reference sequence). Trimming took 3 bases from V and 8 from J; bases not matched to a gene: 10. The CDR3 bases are TGTGCCAGCAGCCACTCGCCGGGACAGGGGAAGCATGAGCAGTTCTTC. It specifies CASSHSPGQGKHEQFF.

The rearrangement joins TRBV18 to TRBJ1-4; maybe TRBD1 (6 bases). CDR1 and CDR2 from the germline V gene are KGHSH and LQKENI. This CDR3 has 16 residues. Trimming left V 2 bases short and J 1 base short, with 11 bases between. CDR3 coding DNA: TGTGCCAGCTCACCAGACAGAGGGGGAACTAATGAAAAACTGTTTTTT. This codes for CASSPDRGGTNEKLFF.